The 29 T cell receptor beta chains below were found in one sample sequenced in a study of blood T cell repertoires in COVID-19. The table came from immunoSEQ multiplex PCR; TCRdb's copy has only in-frame clones and leaves some out. The sample includes roughly 73,000 clones, around 82% of them seen just once. The sequencing sample was made of peripheral blood. The source is a human donor in a cohort sampled during active COVID-19.

The rearrangement uses TRBV27 and TRBJ1-6, with no clear D. Germline V gene lookup returns CDR1 MNHEY and CDR2 SMNVEV (reference sequence). V shed 3 bases and J shed 14 bases, with 14 bases lying between them. This CDR3 comprises 13 residues. DNA of the CDR3: TGTGCCAGCAGTTTCCTCCATGGCGAGGCCCTCCACTTT. As protein: CASSFLHGEALHF.

The chain recombines TRBV19 with TRBJ2-5; the D gene is possibly TRBD1 (5 bases). CDR3 length equals 14 residues. Germline V gene data show CDR1 as LNHDA and CDR2 as SQIVND (reference sequence). V lost 4 bases and J lost 4, with 13 bases in between. The chain's CDR3 is CASSTDTTRETQYF. CDR3 nucleotides: TGTGCCAGTAGTACGGACACAACGAGAGAGACCCAGTACTTC. The full variable domain, its missing parts supplied by reference TRBV19 and TRBJ2-5, is DGGITQSPKYLFRKEGQNVTLSCEQNLNHDAMYWYRQDPGQGLRLIYYSQIVNDFQKGDIAEGYSVSREKKESFPLTVTSAQKNPTAFYLCASSTDTTRETQYFGPGTRLLVL.

The J gene is TRBJ1-1, the V gene TRBV27; the match to TRBD1 covers 7 bases. This CDR3 is built from 12 residues. Germline CDR1 and CDR2: MNHEY and SMNVEV (reference sequence). V shed 5 bases and J 7 bases; nucleotides not matched to a gene: 4. The CDR3 nucleotides read TGTGCCAGCAGTAACAACAGGGGTGAAGCTTTCTTT. This sequence encodes CASSNNRGEAFF.

Concerning this clone: The junction shows a germline mismatch at one end, possibly a read error. The chain joins TRBV2 to TRBJ2-3, with 7 bases identical to TRBD2. The CDR3 contains 15 residues. Germline CDR1 and CDR2: SNHLY and FYNNEI. CDR3 protein: CASTESLGLTDTQYF. CDR3 in DNA: TGTGCCAGCACTGAAAGTTTGGGACTAACCGATACGCAGTATTTT.

The chain links TRBV3-1 (or the pseudogene TRBV3-2) to TRBJ2-7; weak D call: TRBD2 (5 bases). The CDR3 is 16 amino acids. V lost 1 base, J lost 5 bases, and 18 bases lay in between. Germline V gives CDR1 LGHDT, CDR2 YNNKEL (reference sequence). CDR3 loop: CASSQVKGGSANEQYF. Written as DNA, the CDR3 is TGTGCCAGCAGCCAAGTGAAGGGTGGGAGCGCGAACGAGCAGTACTTC.

This chain joins TRBV11-2 and TRBJ2-1, with a weak D call TRBD1 (6 bases). V was clipped by 3 bases and J by 3 bases, with 21 bases between them. The CDR3 loop spans 18 amino acids. Per germline, CDR1 SGHAT and CDR2 FQNNGV. CDR3: CASSLGTGSLVVYNEQFF. In DNA form, the CDR3 reads TGTGCCAGCAGCTTGGGAACAGGGTCTCTTGTAGTCTACAATGAGCAGTTCTTC.

This clone was counted only a few times. The CDR3 DNA reads TGTGCCATCAGTGAAGCCGGGACAGGGCGACAGCCCCAGCATTTT. Its protein product is CAISEAGTGRQPQHF. The rearrangement uses TRBV10-3 and TRBJ1-5; 9 bases align to TRBD1. The CDR3 covers 15 residues. V lost 3 bases, J lost 7 bases, and 7 bases stayed unmatched. In germline, CDR1 is ENHRY, CDR2 SYGVKD.

This clone was counted only a few times. The CDR3 is CATSRTGNYGYTF. The CDR3 DNA reads TGTGCCACCAGCCGGACAGGGAACTATGGCTACACCTTC. The rearrangement joins TRBV24-1 to TRBJ1-2, with 8 positions matching TRBD1. The germline V gene has CDR1 KGHDR and CDR2 SFDVKD. This CDR3 is 13 amino acids long. The ends lost 7 bases at V and 2 bases at J; junction bases unmatched: 2.

The chain is built from TRBV7-8 and TRBJ2-2, with TRBD1 as a possible D gene (6 bases). V lost 5 bases to trimming and J lost 14 bases, with 27 bases between them. The CDR3 is made up of 16 amino acids. From germline, CDR1 is SGHVS and CDR2 FQNEAQ. CDR3 DNA sequence: TGTGCCAGCAGCCGAGCCAAGGGGGTAGAGGGGCCCCGACTGTTTTTT. It encodes CASSRAKGVEGPRLFF.

The count of this clone is one. The chain is built from TRBV5-1 and TRBJ2-7; 7 nucleotides line up with TRBD1. Germline V gene data show CDR1 as SGHRS and CDR2 as YFSETQ. The CDR3 has 14 residues. With 4 bases clipped from V and 3 bases from J, the junction kept 7 bases outside the gene matches. CDR3 in DNA: TGCGCCAGCAGCAAGACAGGGACGGACTACGAGCAGTACTTC. Amino acids: CASSKTGTDYEQYF.

The genes are TRBV28 and TRBJ2-5; 8 bases match TRBD1. Germline V CDR1 and CDR2: MDHEN, SYDVKM. Unmatched junction bases numbered 14, after V lost 6 bases and J lost 2 bases. This CDR3 has 17 amino acids. The CDR3 coding sequence is TGTGCCAGCAGCCCACCCAGGGGGCGGACTTCTCAAGAGACCCAGTACTTC. Translating gives CASSPPRGRTSQETQYF.

The CDR3 spells CASRSPGQGPGYTF. The CDR3 DNA is TGTGCCAGCAGATCCCCGGGACAGGGGCCGGGCTACACCTTC. The gene calls are TRBV6-5 and TRBJ1-2; 10 bases map to TRBD1. Germline V gene data show CDR1 as MNHEY and CDR2 as SVGAGI. The CDR3 has 14 residues. Unmatched junction bases numbered 9, after V lost 6 bases and J lost 8 bases.

The chain is built from TRBV2 and TRBJ2-1; 8 bases are a match to TRBD2. V gave up 4 bases and J gave up 10 bases; unmatched junction bases: 12. Germline-derived CDR1 and CDR2 are SNHLY and FYNNEI. This CDR3 is built from 15 residues. CDR3 in DNA: TGTGCCAGCAGTGGCCTAGCGGGCACCTTTGGCGAGCAGTTCTTC. Protein: CASSGLAGTFGEQFF.

The rearrangement joins TRBV27 to TRBJ2-7; 11 nucleotides match TRBD2. Trimming at V came to 5 bases and at J to 6 bases, leaving 12 bases not matched to a gene. Looked up from germline, CDR1 is MNHEY and CDR2 is SMNVEV (reference sequence). The CDR3 spans 16 residues. The CDR3 sequence is CASSTITSGSPPEQYF. The CDR3 DNA reads as TGTGCCAGCAGTACCATTACTAGCGGGAGCCCCCCCGAGCAGTACTTC.

The rearrangement links TRBV28 to TRBJ2-5; 7 nucleotides match TRBD1. This CDR3 contains 12 residues. Looked up from germline, CDR1 is MDHEN and CDR2 is SYDVKM. V trimming: 4 bases; J trimming: 9 bases; junction bases outside the gene matches: 5. CDR3 protein: CASSSGGQAQYF. The CDR3 DNA reads TGTGCCAGCAGTTCCGGCGGACAGGCCCAGTACTTC. Combining the CDR3 with reference TRBV28 and TRBJ2-5 gives the whole variable domain DVKVTQSSRYLVKRTGEKVFLECVQDMDHENMFWYRQDPGLGLRLIYFSYDVKMKEKGDIPEGYSVSREKKERFSLILESASTNQTSMYLCASSSGGQAQYFGPGTRLLVL.

This chain joins TRBV5-6 and TRBJ2-7; 10 bases agree with TRBD1. J was trimmed by 2 bases and V by 3 bases; bases with no gene match: 2. CDR3 length: 14 amino acids. Germline CDR1 is SGHDT and CDR2 is YYEEEE. The CDR3 sequence is CASSYGTGAYEQYF. Here the CDR3 DNA reads TGTGCCAGCAGCTACGGGACAGGGGCCTACGAGCAGTACTTC.

V usage is TRBV6-2 or TRBV6-3 and J usage is TRBJ2-7, with 14 positions matching TRBD2. Looked up from germline, CDR1 is MNHEY and CDR2 is SVGEGT. This CDR3 comprises 16 residues. V dropped 2 bases and J dropped 5; count of bases not matched to a gene: 5. The CDR3, as DNA: TGTGCCAGCAGTTACCCCGGGACTAGCGGGAGCAACGAGCAGTACTTC. This sequence encodes CASSYPGTSGSNEQYF.

This clone was seen a handful of times. This chain links TRBV28 with TRBJ2-1, with 12 bases aligning to TRBD2. V lost 5 bases to trimming and J lost 5 bases; unmatched junction nucleotides: 16. CDR1 and CDR2 (germline): MDHEN, SYDVKM. This CDR3 is built from 19 residues. In nucleotides, the CDR3 is TGTGCCAGCAGTACTCATCTGGGACTAGCGGGCGACCCGCACAATGAGCAGTTCTTC. The encoded protein is CASSTHLGLAGDPHNEQFF.

This clone came up once. The chain uses TRBV7-8 and TRBJ2-7; 11 nucleotides match TRBD2. This CDR3 region has 14 residues. Germline-derived CDR1 and CDR2 are SGHVS and FQNEAQ. V lost 5 bases and J lost 6; bases outside the gene matches: 6. The CDR3 DNA is TGTGCCAGCAGCCTCTTAGCGGGAGGGCGCGAGCAGTACTTC. This encodes CASSLLAGGREQYF. The entire variable domain, with the rest obtained from reference TRBV7-8 and TRBJ2-7, is as follows: GAGVSQSPRYKVAKRGQDVALRCDPISGHVSLFWYQQALGQGPEFLTYFQNEAQLDKSGLPSDRFFAERPEGSVSTLKIQRTQQEDSAVYLCASSLLAGGREQYFGPGTRLTVT.

This clone was seen once. CDR3 sequence (DNA): TGTGCCAGCAGCACGGGACTAGCGGGAGGGAAAGAGACCCAGTACTTC. It encodes CASSTGLAGGKETQYF. The J gene is TRBJ2-5, the V gene TRBV7-8, with 16 nucleotides matching TRBD2. J gave up 3 bases and V 5 bases, and 3 bases lay outside the gene matches. Germline V gene sequence: CDR1 SGHVS, CDR2 FQNEAQ. The CDR3 extends over 16 amino acids. The complete variable domain, with remaining parts taken from reference TRBV7-8 and TRBJ2-5, reads GAGVSQSPRYKVAKRGQDVALRCDPISGHVSLFWYQQALGQGPEFLTYFQNEAQLDKSGLPSDRFFAERPEGSVSTLKIQRTQQEDSAVYLCASSTGLAGGKETQYFGPGTRLLVL.

The J gene is TRBJ1-5, the V gene TRBV12-3 or TRBV12-4; 8 bases are shared with TRBD1. This CDR3 is 13 amino acids long. J was trimmed by 5 bases and V by 6 bases; bases with no gene match: 3. For the CDR3, the DNA is TGTGCCAGCAGACCACAGGGGGATCAGCCCCAGCATTTT. Translation: CASRPQGDQPQHF.

This chain joins TRBV29-1 and TRBJ2-3; 9 positions agree with TRBD1. V shed 1 base, J shed 4 bases, and the junction held 3 bases outside the gene matches. CDR1 SQVTM and CDR2 ANQGSEA come from the germline V gene. The CDR3 is made up of 14 amino acids. CDR3 residues: CSVEGGQGPDTQYF. The CDR3 nucleotides are TGCAGCGTTGAAGGGGGACAGGGTCCAGATACGCAGTATTTT.

This sequence joins TRBV19 and TRBJ2-3; 10 nucleotides agree with TRBD1. V lost 6 bases to trimming and J lost 3 bases; unmatched junction nucleotides: 6. CDR1 and CDR2 (germline): LNHDA, SQIVND (reference sequence). There are 15 residues in the CDR3. In DNA form, the CDR3 reads TGTGCCAGTAGCCTCGGACAGGGGGTAACAGATACGCAGTATTTT. It codes for CASSLGQGVTDTQYF.

This clone has only a few counts. This chain connects TRBV5-4 to TRBJ2-6; D not certain. V shed 7 bases and J shed 0 bases, with 8 bases lying between them. The CDR3 runs 14 residues. Germline assignment: CDR1 SGHNT and CDR2 YYREEE (reference sequence). The CDR3 loop is CASHQDSGANVLTF. CDR3 bases: TGTGCCAGCCATCAGGACTCTGGGGCCAACGTCCTGACTTTC. The variable domain in full, with the rest retrieved from reference TRBV5-4 and TRBJ2-6, is ETGVTQSPTHLIKTRGQQVTLRCSSQSGHNTVSWYQQALGQGPQFIFQYYREEENGRGNFPPRFSGLQFPNYSSELNVNALELDDSALYLCASHQDSGANVLTFGAGSRLTVL.

This clone was detected a few times. The CDR3 spells CASSQGRLAGIQETQYF. CDR3 nucleotide sequence: TGTGCCAGCAGCCAAGGTCGACTAGCGGGAATCCAAGAGACCCAGTACTTC. V gene TRBV3-1 (or the pseudogene TRBV3-2) combines with J gene TRBJ2-5; TRBD2 matches 11 bases. The CDR3 consists of 17 residues. Unmatched junction bases numbered 5, after V lost 1 base and J lost 1 base. Germline V gene data show CDR1 as LGHDT and CDR2 as YNNKEL (reference sequence).

This chain connects TRBV11-2 to TRBJ1-1; 7 positions agree with TRBD1. This CDR3 has 15 amino acids. The V segment lost 2 bases and the J segment 1 base; nucleotides outside the gene matches: 4. CDR1 is SGHAT and CDR2 is FQNNGV in the germline V gene. The CDR3 region is CASSLWDRQNTEAFF. The CDR3 nucleotides are TGTGCCAGCAGCTTATGGGACAGACAGAACACTGAAGCTTTCTTT.

This clone was picked up one time. The chain couples TRBV2 to TRBJ1-5; no clear D gene. Trimming removed 7 bases at V and 3 bases at J, with 7 bases between. Germline V gene sequence: CDR1 SNHLY, CDR2 FYNNEI. This CDR3 is 12 amino acids long. CDR3 amino acids: CASTRSNQPQHF. CDR3 nucleotide sequence: TGTGCCAGCACGCGTTCCAATCAGCCCCAGCATTTT.

The chain employs TRBV5-8 and TRBJ2-7, with 7 bases identical to TRBD1. There are 17 residues in the CDR3. After removal of 0 bases from V and 4 bases from J, the junction contained 13 bases not matched to a gene. The germline V gene has CDR1 SGHTS and CDR2 YDEGEE. CDR3 region: CASSLARMTGSLYEQYF. CDR3 coding DNA: TGTGCCAGCAGCTTGGCCCGGATGACAGGGTCCCTATACGAGCAGTACTTC.

The V call is TRBV7-8, the J call TRBJ2-7, with 8 bases matching TRBD1. Germline CDR1 SGHVS, CDR2 FQNEAQ. This CDR3 region has 14 residues. V shed 5 bases and J 6 bases; nucleotides not matched to a gene: 9. The CDR3 sequence: CASSRTGLGFEQYF. Here the CDR3 DNA reads TGTGCCAGCAGCCGGACAGGGTTAGGGTTCGAGCAGTACTTC.